These 5 T cell receptor beta chains originate from one sample sequenced in a study of shared clonotypes between healthy human individuals. The method was immunoSEQ multiplex PCR; TCRdb's version includes in-frame clones alone and lacks a portion of them. The sample holds hundreds of thousands of clones; 74% are singletons and the top ten take more than 1.5%. Source material: memory CD4+ T cells sorted from blood. Subset of the sample: CD45RA-negative fraction. All receptors come from a woman aged 25-40 years in good health.

J is TRBJ2-1 and V is TRBV9; either TRBD1 or TRBD2 may fit D (6 bases each). Germline-derived CDR1 and CDR2 are SGDLS and YYNGEE. The CDR3 has 16 amino acids. V was clipped by 0 bases and J by 4 bases, with 14 bases between them. The CDR3 sequence: CASSVEGGSAYNEQFF. DNA of the CDR3: TGTGCCAGCAGCGTAGAGGGGGGTTCAGCTTACAATGAGCAGTTCTTC.

For this clone: Other DNA sequences in this sample translate to the same CDR3. The chain has TRBV19 and TRBJ2-6; D gene uncertain. The CDR3 is made up of 13 amino acids. Between the trimmed V and J ends, which lost 2 bases and 4 bases, there was a span of 3 bases. Germline V gene data show CDR1 as LNHDA and CDR2 as SQIVND (reference sequence). CDR3 sequence (DNA): TGTGCCAGTAGTATAACCGGGGCCAACGTCCTGACTTTC. It is translated as CASSITGANVLTF. Using reference TRBV19 and TRBJ2-6 for the parts outside the CDR3, the full variable domain is DGGITQSPKYLFRKEGQNVTLSCEQNLNHDAMYWYRQDPGQGLRLIYYSQIVNDFQKGDIAEGYSVSREKKESFPLTVTSAQKNPTAFYLCASSITGANVLTFGAGSRLTVL.

The chain joins TRBV7-6 to TRBJ2-1, with D perhaps being TRBD1 or TRBD2 (5 bases each). V dropped 1 base and J dropped 9 bases, with 19 bases sitting between them. Germline CDR1 reads SGHVS; CDR2 reads FNYEAQ. This CDR3 is built from 16 residues. CDR3 in amino acids: CASSLGGALEDAEQFF. The CDR3 nucleotides read TGTGCCAGCAGCTTAGGTGGGGCTTTGGAGGACGCTGAGCAGTTCTTC.

This clone has a single count. The CDR3 bases are TGTGCCAGTAGGGTTAGGGGGAGTACGAATGAGCAGTTCTTC. The encoded protein is CASRVRGSTNEQFF. The chain couples TRBV19 to TRBJ2-1, with D perhaps TRBD1 (6 bases). The CDR3 covers 14 residues. Trimming took 6 bases from V and 7 from J, leaving 16 bases between them. Germline V CDR1 and CDR2: LNHDA, SQIVND (reference sequence).

This chain connects TRBV27 to TRBJ1-5; no reliable D call. The CDR3 covers 12 residues. Germline CDR1 MNHEY, CDR2 SMNVEV (reference sequence). The V end was cut by 7 bases, the J end by 9 bases, with 13 bases between. The chain's CDR3 is CASTEPPRPQHF. CDR3 bases: TGTGCCAGCACCGAACCGCCTAGGCCCCAGCATTTT.